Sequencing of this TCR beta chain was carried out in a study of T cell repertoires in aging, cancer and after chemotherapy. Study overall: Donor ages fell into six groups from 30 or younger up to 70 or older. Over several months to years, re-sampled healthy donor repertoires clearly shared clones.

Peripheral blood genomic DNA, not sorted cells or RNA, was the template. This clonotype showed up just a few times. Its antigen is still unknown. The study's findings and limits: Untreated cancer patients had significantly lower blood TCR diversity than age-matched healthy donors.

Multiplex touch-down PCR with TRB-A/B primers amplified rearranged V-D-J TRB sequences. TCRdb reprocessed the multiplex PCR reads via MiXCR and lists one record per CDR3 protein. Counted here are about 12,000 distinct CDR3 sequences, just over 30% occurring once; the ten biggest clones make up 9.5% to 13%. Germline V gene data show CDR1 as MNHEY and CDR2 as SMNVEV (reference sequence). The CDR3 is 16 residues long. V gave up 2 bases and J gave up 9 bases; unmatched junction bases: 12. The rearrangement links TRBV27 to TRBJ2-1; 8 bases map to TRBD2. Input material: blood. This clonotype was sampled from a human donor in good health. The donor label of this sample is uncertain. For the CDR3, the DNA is TGTGCCAGCAGTTTACTTCGGGGGGGCCCGATCGGTGAGCAGTTCTTC. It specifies CASSLLRGGPIGEQFF.